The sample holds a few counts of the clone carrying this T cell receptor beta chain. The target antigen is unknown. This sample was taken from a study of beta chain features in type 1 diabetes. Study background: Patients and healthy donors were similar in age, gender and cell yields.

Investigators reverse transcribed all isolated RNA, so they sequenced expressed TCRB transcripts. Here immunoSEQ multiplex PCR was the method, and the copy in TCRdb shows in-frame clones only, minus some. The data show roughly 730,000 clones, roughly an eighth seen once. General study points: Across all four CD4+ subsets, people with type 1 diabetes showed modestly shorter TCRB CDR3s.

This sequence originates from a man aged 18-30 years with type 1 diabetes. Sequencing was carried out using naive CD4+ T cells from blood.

CDR3 amino acids: CASSERQGSNQPQHF. The CDR3, as DNA: TGTGCCAGCAGTGAAAGACAGGGGAGCAATCAGCCCCAGCATTTT. This chain joins TRBV2 and TRBJ1-5, with 8 bases lining up with TRBD1. Per germline, CDR1 SNHLY and CDR2 FYNNEI. The J segment lost 1 base and the V segment lost 2 bases, leaving 1 base of the junction unmatched. CDR3 length: 15 amino acids.